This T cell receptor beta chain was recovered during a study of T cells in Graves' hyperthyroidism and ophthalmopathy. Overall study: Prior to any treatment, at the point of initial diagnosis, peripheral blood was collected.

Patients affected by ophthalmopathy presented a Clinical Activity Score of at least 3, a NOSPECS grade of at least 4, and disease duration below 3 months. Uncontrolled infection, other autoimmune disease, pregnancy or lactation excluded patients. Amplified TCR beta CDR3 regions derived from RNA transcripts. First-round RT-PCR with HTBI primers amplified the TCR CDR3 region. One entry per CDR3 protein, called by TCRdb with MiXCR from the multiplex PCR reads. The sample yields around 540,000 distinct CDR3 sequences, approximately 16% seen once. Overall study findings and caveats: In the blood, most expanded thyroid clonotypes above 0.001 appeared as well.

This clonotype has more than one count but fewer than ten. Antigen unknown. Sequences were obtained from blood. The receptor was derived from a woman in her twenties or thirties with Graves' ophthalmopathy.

CDR3 sequence: CASSLSRAEQFF. The CDR3 DNA follows: TGTGCCAGCAGTTTATCCCGGGCTGAGCAGTTCTTC. V is TRBV28 and J is TRBJ2-1; D uncertain. The CDR3 is 12 amino acids. Trimming pared 1 base from V and 9 bases from J, leaving 7 bases between. CDR1 and CDR2 from the germline V gene are MDHEN and SYDVKM.